This section outlines one TCR beta chain sequence together with its context. The antigen remains unidentified. The data are from a study of Ad26.COV2.S vaccination and SARS-CoV-2 variants. In the study overall: As a participant in COV1001, the donor was in the Ad26.COV2.S trial arm. Findings of the study overall: Total T cell responses may have been underestimated by the TCR breadth and depth analyses.

Noted treatment: some 20 received Ad26.COV2.S at low or high dose, single or two shots; 5 received placebo; per-sample allocation not given. Collection of the samples took place on day 63 after the first injection of vaccine or placebo. Cohort 1b enrolled adults aged 18-55 years in Boston. Ad26 vector vaccine expressed Wuhan-strain SARS-CoV-2 spike. The CDR3 has 13 amino acids. Trimming cost V 3 bases and J 3 bases, with 6 bases left between them. From germline, CDR1 is SGHDN and CDR2 FVKESK. Clones were sequenced by immunoSEQ multiplex PCR, and TCRdb holds only the in-frame ones, with some missing. The data show some 390,000 clones, with around nine tenths seen just once and under 4% held by the top ten.

The V and J genes are TRBV14 and TRBJ1-3; perhaps TRBD1 as D (5 bases). The clonotype originates from a person aged 18-60 years who received the Ad26.COV2.S COVID-19 vaccine or a placebo. The sequences come from peripheral blood, collected in a trial of Ad26.COV2.S vaccine versus placebo. In DNA, the CDR3 is TGTGCCAGCAGCCAGGGACTTGGAAACACCATATATTTT. Protein: CASSQGLGNTIYF.